This TCR beta chain was documented in a study of blood T cell repertoires in COVID-19. The data were produced by immunoSEQ multiplex PCR, yet TCRdb's version contains in-frame clones alone and is incomplete. This table holds 250,000 to 300,000 clones, around 84% found once. V was pared by 3 bases and J by 5 bases, with 7 bases of the junction left unmatched. Germline values: CDR1 KGHSH, CDR2 LQKENI. This CDR3 has 16 residues. This receptor was obtained from a young man who had recovered from COVID-19. This sequence joins TRBV18 and TRBJ2-7, with 13 nucleotides matching TRBD2. The material sequenced was PBMCs or T cells enriched from blood (not recorded which). CDR3 sequence reads: CASSPPGLAGSDEQYF. In nucleotides, the CDR3 is TGTGCCAGCTCACCTCCGGGACTAGCGGGATCGGACGAGCAGTACTTC.